These 9 T cell receptor beta chains came from one sample sequenced in a study of Graves' ophthalmopathy and Graves' hyperthyroidism. Amplified material comprised TCR beta CDR3 regions derived from RNA transcripts. Amplification began with first-round RT-PCR using HTBI primers, then second-round multiplex PCR was performed. TCRdb analysed the multiplex PCR reads with MiXCR anew, one entry per CDR3 protein. Of about 410,000 distinct CDR3 sequences in the sample, approximately 20% are singletons; the top ten hold roughly 1.5%. The specimen was peripheral blood. The receptors come from a woman under 30 with Graves' ophthalmopathy.

There are many counts of this clonotype. The chain has TRBV7-2 and TRBJ2-5; 10 bases are shared with TRBD2. V lost 0 bases to trimming and J lost 5 bases; unmatched junction nucleotides: 6. The germline CDR1 and CDR2 sequences are SGHTA and FQGNSA. This CDR3 contains 16 residues. CDR3 DNA sequence: TGTGCCAGCAGCTTAGCGATAGCGGGAGGCCTGGAGACCCAGTACTTC. It specifies CASSLAIAGGLETQYF. The complete variable domain, with remaining parts taken from reference TRBV7-2 and TRBJ2-5, reads GAGVSQSPSNKVTEKGKDVELRCDPISGHTALYWYRQSLGQGLEFLIYFQGNSAPDKSGLPSDRFSAERTGGSVSTLTIQRTQQEDSAVYLCASSLAIAGGLETQYFGPGTRLLVL.

The chain has TRBV28 and TRBJ1-5, with 8 nucleotides matching TRBD1. The V gene's germline CDR1 is MDHEN and CDR2 SYDVKM. V was pared by 10 bases and J by 2 bases, with 10 bases of the junction left unmatched. The CDR3 is 15 residues long. CDR3 sequence reads: CATRYLTGGNQPQHF. The CDR3, as DNA: TGTGCCACCAGATACTTGACAGGGGGCAATCAGCCCCAGCATTTT. Using reference TRBV28 and TRBJ1-5 for the parts outside the CDR3, the full variable domain is DVKVTQSSRYLVKRTGEKVFLECVQDMDHENMFWYRQDPGLGLRLIYFSYDVKMKEKGDIPEGYSVSREKKERFSLILESASTNQTSMYLCATRYLTGGNQPQHFGDGTRLSIL.

This clonotype was seen ten or more times. The gene calls are TRBV29-1 and TRBJ2-7; TRBD1 agrees at 8 bases. The CDR3 contains 13 residues. The ends lost 5 bases at V and 2 bases at J; junction bases unmatched: 5. CDR1 and CDR2 (germline): SQVTM, ANQGSEA. The CDR3 DNA reads as TGCAGCGTTCAGGGCAGGGGGCCCTACGAGCAGTACTTC. Its protein product is CSVQGRGPYEQYF.

This clonotype was counted ten times or more. The chain employs TRBV28 and TRBJ2-2; D call uncertain. V dropped 6 bases and J dropped 6 bases, with 20 bases sitting between them. There are 16 residues in the CDR3. The germline V gene encodes CDR1 MDHEN and CDR2 SYDVKM. The DNA for the CDR3 is TGTGCCAGCAGGGGCTCCCCCTGGGTGTCGGCCGGGGAGCTGTTTTTT. Translation gives CASRGSPWVSAGELFF. Variable domain in full (rest from reference TRBV28 and TRBJ2-2): DVKVTQSSRYLVKRTGEKVFLECVQDMDHENMFWYRQDPGLGLRLIYFSYDVKMKEKGDIPEGYSVSREKKERFSLILESASTNQTSMYLCASRGSPWVSAGELFFGEGSRLTVL.

This clonotype was found many times. The rearrangement joins TRBV11-2 to TRBJ2-2; TRBD1 matches at 7 bases. CDR3 length: 14 amino acids. The V segment lost 5 bases and the J segment 3 bases; nucleotides outside the gene matches: 3. Germline loops: CDR1 SGHAT, CDR2 FQNNGV. The CDR3 reads CASSAQGDTGELFF. The CDR3 bases are TGTGCCAGCAGCGCCCAGGGGGACACCGGGGAGCTGTTTTTT.

This clonotype was observed at least ten times. The chain links TRBV9 to TRBJ1-5; D is unclear. The germline V and J ends were trimmed by 0 bases and 6 bases, with 7 bases remaining between them. Germline V CDR1 and CDR2: SGDLS, YYNGEE. CDR3 length: 13 amino acids. The CDR3 sequence: CASSVEGLQPQHF. CDR3 coding DNA: TGTGCCAGCAGCGTAGAGGGTCTTCAGCCCCAGCATTTT.

This clonotype was seen ten or more times. The V call is TRBV7-2, the J call TRBJ2-7; 8 bases are shared with TRBD1. Germline V gene lookup returns CDR1 SGHTA and CDR2 FQGNSA. The CDR3 consists of 14 residues. J was trimmed by 5 bases and V by 4 bases; bases with no gene match: 7. The CDR3 is CASSSRQGINEQYF. In nucleotides, the CDR3 is TGTGCCAGCAGCTCGCGACAGGGGATTAACGAGCAGTACTTC.

In this sample, this clonotype turned up many times. J is TRBJ2-7 and V is TRBV6-2 or TRBV6-3; TRBD2 matches 11 bases. The V gene end was trimmed by 0 bases and the J gene end by 5 bases; junction bases not matched to a gene: 6. From germline, CDR1 is MNHEY and CDR2 SVGEGT. The CDR3 spans 16 residues. CDR3 sequence: CASSYSRLAGPHEQYF. The CDR3 DNA sequence: TGTGCCAGCAGTTACTCTCGACTAGCGGGACCCCACGAGCAGTACTTC.

The chain uses TRBV5-5 and TRBJ1-4; a weak D match, TRBD1 (5 bases). Deletions cut 0 bases from V and 1 base from J, with 7 bases between. The CDR3 runs to 15 residues. Germline loops: CDR1 SGHKS, CDR2 YYEKEE (reference sequence). The CDR3 sequence is CASSLAGGTNEKLFF. The CDR3 DNA reads TGTGCCAGCAGCTTGGCCGGGGGAACTAATGAAAAACTGTTTTTT.